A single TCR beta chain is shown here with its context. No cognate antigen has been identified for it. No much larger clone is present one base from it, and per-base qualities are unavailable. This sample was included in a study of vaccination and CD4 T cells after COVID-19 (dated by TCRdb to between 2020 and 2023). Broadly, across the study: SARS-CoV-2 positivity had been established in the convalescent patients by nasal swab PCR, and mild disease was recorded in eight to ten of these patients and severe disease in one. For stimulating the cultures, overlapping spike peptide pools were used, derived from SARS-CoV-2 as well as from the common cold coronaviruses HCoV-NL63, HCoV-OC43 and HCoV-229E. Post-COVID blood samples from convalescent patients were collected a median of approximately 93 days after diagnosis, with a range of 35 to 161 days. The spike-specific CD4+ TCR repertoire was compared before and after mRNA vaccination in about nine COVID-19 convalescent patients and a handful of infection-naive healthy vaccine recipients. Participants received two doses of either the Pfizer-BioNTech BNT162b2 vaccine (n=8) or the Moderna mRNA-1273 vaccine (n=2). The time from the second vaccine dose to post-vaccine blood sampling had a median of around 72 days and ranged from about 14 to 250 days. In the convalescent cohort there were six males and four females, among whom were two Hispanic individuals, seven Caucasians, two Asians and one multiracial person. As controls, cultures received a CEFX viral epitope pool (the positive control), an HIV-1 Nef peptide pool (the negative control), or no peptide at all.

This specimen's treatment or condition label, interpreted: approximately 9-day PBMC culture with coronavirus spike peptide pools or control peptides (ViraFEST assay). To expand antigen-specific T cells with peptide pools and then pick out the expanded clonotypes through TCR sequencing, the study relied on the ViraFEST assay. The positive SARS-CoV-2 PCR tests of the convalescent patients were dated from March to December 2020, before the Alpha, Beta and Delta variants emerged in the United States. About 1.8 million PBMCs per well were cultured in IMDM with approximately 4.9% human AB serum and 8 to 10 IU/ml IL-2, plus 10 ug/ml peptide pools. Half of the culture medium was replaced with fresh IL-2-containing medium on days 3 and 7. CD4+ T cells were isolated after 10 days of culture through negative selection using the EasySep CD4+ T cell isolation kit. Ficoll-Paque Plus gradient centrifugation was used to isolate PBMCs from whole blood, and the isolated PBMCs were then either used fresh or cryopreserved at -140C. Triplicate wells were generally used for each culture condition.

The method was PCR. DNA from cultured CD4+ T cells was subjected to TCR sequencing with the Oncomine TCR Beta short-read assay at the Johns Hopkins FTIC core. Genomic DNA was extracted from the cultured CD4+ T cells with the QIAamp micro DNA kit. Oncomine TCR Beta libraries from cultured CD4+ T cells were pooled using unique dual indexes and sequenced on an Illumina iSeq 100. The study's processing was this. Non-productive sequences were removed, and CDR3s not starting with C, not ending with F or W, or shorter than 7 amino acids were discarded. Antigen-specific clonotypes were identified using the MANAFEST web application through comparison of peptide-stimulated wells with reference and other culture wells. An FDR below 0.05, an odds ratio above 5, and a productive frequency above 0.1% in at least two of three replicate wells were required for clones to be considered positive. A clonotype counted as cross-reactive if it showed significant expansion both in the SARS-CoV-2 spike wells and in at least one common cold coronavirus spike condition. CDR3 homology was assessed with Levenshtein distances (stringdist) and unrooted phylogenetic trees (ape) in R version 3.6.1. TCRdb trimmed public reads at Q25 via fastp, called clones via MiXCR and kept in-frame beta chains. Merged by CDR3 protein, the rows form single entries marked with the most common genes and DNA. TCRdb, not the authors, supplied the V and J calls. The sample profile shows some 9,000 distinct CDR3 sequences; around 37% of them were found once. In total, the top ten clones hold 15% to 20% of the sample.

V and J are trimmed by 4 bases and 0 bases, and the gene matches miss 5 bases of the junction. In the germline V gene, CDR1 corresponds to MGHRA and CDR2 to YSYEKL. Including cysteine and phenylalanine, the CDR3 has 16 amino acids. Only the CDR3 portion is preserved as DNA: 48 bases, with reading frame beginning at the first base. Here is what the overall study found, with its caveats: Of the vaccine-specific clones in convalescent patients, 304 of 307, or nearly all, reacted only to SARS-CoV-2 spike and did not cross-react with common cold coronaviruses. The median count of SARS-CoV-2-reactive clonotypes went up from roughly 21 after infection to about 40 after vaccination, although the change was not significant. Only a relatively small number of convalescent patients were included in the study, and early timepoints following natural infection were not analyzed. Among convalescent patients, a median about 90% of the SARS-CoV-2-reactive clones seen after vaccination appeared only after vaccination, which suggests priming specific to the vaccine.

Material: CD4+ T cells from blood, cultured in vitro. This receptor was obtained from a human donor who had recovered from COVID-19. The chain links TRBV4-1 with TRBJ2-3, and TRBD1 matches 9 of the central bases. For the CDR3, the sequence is CASSLGQGMSTDTQYF. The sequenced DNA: TGCGCCAGCAGCCTAGGACAGGGGATGAGCACAGATACGCAGTATTTT.